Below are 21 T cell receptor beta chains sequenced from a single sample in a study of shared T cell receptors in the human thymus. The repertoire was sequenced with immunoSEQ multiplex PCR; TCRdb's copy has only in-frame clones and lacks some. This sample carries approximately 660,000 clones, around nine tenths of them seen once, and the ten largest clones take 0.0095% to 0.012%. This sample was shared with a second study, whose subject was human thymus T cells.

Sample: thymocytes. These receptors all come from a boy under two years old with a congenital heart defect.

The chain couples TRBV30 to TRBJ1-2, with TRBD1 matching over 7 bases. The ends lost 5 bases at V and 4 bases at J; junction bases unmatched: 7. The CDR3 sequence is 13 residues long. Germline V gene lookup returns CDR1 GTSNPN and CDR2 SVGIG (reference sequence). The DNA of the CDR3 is TGTGCCTGGCAGGGGGAGTCCGGCTATGGCTACACCTTC. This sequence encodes CAWQGESGYGYTF.

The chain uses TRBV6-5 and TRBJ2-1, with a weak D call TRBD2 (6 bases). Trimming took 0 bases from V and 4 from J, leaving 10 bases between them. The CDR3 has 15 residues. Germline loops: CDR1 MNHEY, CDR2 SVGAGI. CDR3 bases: TGTGCCAGCAGTTACTCGGCGGGGACGTACAATGAGCAGTTCTTC. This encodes CASSYSAGTYNEQFF.

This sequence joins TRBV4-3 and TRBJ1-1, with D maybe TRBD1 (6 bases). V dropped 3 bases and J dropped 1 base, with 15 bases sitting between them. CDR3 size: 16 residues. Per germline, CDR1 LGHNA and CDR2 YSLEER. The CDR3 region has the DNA TGCGCCAGCAGCCACTCCCCCGGACAGAGGAACACTGAAGCTTTCTTT. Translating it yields CASSHSPGQRNTEAFF.

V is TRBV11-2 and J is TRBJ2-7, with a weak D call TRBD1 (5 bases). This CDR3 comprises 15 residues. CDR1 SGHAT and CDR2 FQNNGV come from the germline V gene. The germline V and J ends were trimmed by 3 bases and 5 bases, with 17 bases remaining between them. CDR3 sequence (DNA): TGTGCCAGCAGCTTTCATCTATCAGGGCCCCACGAGCAGTACTTC. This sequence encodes CASSFHLSGPHEQYF. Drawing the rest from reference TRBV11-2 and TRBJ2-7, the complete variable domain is EAGVAQSPRYKIIEKRQSVAFWCNPISGHATLYWYQQILGQGPKLLIQFQNNGVVDDSQLPKDRFSAERLKGVDSTLKIQPAKLEDSAVYLCASSFHLSGPHEQYFGPGTRLTVT.

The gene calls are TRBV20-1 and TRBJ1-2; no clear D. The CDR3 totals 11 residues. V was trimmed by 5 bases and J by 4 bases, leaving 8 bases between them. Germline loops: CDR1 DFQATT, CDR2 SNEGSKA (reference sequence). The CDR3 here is CSAFPVYGYTF. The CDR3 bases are TGCAGTGCTTTCCCCGTCTATGGCTACACCTTC.

This CDR3 is CASSLREASGSCNEQYF. DNA of the CDR3: TGTGCCAGCAGCTTAAGGGAGGCTAGCGGGAGCTGCAACGAGCAGTACTTC. V and J are TRBV7-9 and TRBJ2-7; 10 nucleotides agree with TRBD2. This CDR3 is built from 17 residues. The V gene end was trimmed by 2 bases and the J gene end by 5 bases; junction bases not matched to a gene: 12. Germline V gives CDR1 SEHNR, CDR2 FQNEAQ (reference sequence).

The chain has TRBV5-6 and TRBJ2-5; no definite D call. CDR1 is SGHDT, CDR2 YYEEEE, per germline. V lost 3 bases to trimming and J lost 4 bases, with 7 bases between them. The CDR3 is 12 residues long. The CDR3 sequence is CASSSTGETQYF. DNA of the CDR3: TGTGCCAGCAGCTCCACGGGAGAGACCCAGTACTTC. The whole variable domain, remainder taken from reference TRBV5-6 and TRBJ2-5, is DAGVTQSPTHLIKTRGQQVTLRCSPKSGHDTVSWYQQALGQGPQFIFQYYEEEERQRGNFPDRFSGHQFPNYSSELNVNALLLGDSALYLCASSSTGETQYFGPGTRLLVL.

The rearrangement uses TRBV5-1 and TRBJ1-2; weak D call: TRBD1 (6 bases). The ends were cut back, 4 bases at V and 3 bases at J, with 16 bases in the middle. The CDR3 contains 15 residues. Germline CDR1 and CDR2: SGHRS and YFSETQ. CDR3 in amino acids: CASSLDYDRYYGYTF. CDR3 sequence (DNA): TGCGCCAGCAGCCTAGACTACGACAGGTACTATGGCTACACCTTC.

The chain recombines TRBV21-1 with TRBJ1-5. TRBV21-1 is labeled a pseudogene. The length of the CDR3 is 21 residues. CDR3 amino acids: CASSRNATKLSERYSNQPQHF. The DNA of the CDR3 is TGTGCCAGCAGCAGAAACGCCACAAAACTGAGCGAGAGATATAGCAATCAGCCCCAGCATTTT.

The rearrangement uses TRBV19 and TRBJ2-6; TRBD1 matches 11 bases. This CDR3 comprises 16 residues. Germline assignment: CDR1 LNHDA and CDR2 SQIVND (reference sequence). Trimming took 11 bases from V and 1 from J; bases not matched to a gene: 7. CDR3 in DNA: TGTGCCGGGGGGGACAGGGGGAGATCTGGGGCCAACGTCCTGACTTTC. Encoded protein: CAGGDRGRSGANVLTF.

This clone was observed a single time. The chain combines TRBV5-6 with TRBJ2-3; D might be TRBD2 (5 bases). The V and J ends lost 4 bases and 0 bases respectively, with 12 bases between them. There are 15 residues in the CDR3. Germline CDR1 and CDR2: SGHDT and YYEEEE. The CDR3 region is CASSRGVESTDTQYF. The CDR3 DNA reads TGTGCCAGCAGCCGGGGAGTGGAGAGCACAGATACGCAGTATTTT.

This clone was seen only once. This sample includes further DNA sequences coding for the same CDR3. The CDR3 nucleotides read TGTGCCAGCAGTGACAGTTACCCGAAGATGTACGAGCAGTACTTC. Its translation: CASSDSYPKMYEQYF. This chain connects TRBV6-1 to TRBJ2-7; no definite D call. V was pared by 3 bases and J by 4 bases, with 16 bases between. The CDR3 is 15 residues long. Germline V gene lookup returns CDR1 MNHNS and CDR2 SASEGT.

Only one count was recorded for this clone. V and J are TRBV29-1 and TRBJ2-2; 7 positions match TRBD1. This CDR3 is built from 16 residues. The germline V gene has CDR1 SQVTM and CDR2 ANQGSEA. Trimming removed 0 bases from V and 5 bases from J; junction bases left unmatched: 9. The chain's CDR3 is CSVEDSAGGPTGELFF. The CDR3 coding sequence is TGCAGCGTTGAAGATTCGGCAGGGGGACCTACCGGGGAGCTGTTTTTT.

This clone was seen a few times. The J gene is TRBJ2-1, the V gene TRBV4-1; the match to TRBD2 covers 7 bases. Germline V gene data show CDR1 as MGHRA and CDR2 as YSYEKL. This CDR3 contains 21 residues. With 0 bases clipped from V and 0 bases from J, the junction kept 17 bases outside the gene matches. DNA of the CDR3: TGCGCCAGCAGCCAAGATTATCCGGAGGGAGGGAGCTACCGCTCCTACAATGAGCAGTTCTTC. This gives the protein CASSQDYPEGGSYRSYNEQFF.

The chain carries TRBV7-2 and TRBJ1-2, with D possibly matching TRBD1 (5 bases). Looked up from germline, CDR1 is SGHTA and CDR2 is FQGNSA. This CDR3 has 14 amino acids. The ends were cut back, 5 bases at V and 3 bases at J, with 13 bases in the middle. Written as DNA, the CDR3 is TGTGCCAGCAGCCCGCCAGGGAGGTACTATGGCTACACCTTC. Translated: CASSPPGRYYGYTF.

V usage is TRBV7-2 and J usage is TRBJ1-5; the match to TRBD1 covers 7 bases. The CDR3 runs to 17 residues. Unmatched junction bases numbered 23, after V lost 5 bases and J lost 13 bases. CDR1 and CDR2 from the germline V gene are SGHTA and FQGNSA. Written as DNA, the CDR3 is TGTGCCAGCAGCCCCTCTCGCCTCGGACAGGACTCAGCCCCACAGCATTTT. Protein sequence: CASSPSRLGQDSAPQHF.

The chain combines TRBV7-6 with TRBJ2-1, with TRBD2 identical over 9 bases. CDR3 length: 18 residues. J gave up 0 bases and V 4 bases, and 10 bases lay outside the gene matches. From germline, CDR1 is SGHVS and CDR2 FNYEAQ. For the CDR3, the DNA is TGTGCCAGCAGCTCCACCGCGGGAGGGCCTCACTCCTACAATGAGCAGTTCTTC. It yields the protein CASSSTAGGPHSYNEQFF.

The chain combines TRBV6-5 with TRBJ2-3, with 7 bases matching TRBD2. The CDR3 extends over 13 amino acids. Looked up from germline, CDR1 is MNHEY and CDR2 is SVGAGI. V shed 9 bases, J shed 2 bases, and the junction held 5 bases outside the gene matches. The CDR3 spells CASGRANTDTQYF. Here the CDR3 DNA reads TGTGCCAGTGGGAGGGCCAACACAGATACGCAGTATTTT.

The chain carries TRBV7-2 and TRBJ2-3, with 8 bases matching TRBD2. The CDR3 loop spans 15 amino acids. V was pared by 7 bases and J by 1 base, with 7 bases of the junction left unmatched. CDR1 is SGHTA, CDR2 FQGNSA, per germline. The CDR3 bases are TGTGCCAGCACCCGCGGGGGGACCCGCACAGATACGCAGTATTTT. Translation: CASTRGGTRTDTQYF.

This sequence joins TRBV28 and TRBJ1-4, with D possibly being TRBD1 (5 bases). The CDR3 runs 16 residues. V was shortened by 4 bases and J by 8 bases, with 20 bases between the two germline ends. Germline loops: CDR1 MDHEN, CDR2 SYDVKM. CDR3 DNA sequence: TGTGCCAGCAGTTCCTCCCTACCGTCGTGGGGCGAAAAACTGTTTTTT. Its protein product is CASSSSLPSWGEKLFF.

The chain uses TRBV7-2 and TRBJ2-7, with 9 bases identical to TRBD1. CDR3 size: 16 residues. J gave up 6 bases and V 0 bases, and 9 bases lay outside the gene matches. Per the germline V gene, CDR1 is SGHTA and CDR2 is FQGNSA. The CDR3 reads CASSLARPGQGREQYF. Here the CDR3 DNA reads TGTGCCAGCAGCTTAGCGCGCCCGGGACAGGGTCGCGAGCAGTACTTC.